The 15 T cell receptor beta chains reported below all come from one sample, sequenced in a study of T cell repertoires in ileal Crohn's disease. Generated by immunoSEQ multiplex PCR, the TCRdb table keeps only in-frame clones and is missing some. The sample gives more than 12,000 clones, around three quarters of which show up once; almost 4.5% is in the top ten. The sequencing input was ileal tissue. The receptors derive from an adult with Crohn's disease.

This clone was observed a single time. The chain has TRBV11-3 and TRBJ2-2; 11 bases match TRBD2. The CDR3 spans 16 residues. With 5 bases clipped from V and 4 bases from J, the junction kept 6 bases outside the gene matches. Germline assignment: CDR1 SGHNT and CDR2 YENEEA. For the CDR3, the DNA is TGTGCCAGCAGCCCAACTAGCGGGGGAGTCACCGGGGAGCTGTTTTTT. Translated: CASSPTSGGVTGELFF.

CDR3 in DNA: TGTGCCAGCAGTTACTACGGACAGGGCTACGAGCAGTACTTC. Translated, it gives CASSYYGQGYEQYF. The gene calls are TRBV6-5 and TRBJ2-7; TRBD1 agrees at 8 bases. V dropped 1 base and J dropped 3; count of bases not matched to a gene: 2. Germline V gene lookup returns CDR1 MNHEY and CDR2 SVGAGI. The CDR3 covers 14 residues.

The chain couples TRBV27 to TRBJ2-1; 8 bases line up with TRBD2. The V gene's germline CDR1 is MNHEY and CDR2 SMNVEV (reference sequence). This CDR3 comprises 16 residues. With 3 bases clipped from V and 3 bases from J, the junction kept 7 bases outside the gene matches. The CDR3 here is CASSFRSGSHYNEQFF. CDR3 sequence (DNA): TGTGCCAGCAGTTTCCGCAGCGGGAGTCACTACAATGAGCAGTTCTTC.

J is TRBJ2-5 and V is TRBV30, with D unclear. Trimming took 4 bases from V and 1 from J, leaving 10 bases between them. The germline CDR1 and CDR2 sequences are GTSNPN and SVGIG (reference sequence). This CDR3 is 13 amino acids long. The CDR3 DNA sequence: TGTGCCTGGACATCCGGGTTCCAAGAGACCCAGTACTTC. It yields the protein CAWTSGFQETQYF.

This chain connects TRBV4-1 to TRBJ1-2; 7 nucleotides agree with TRBD1. Germline CDR1 MGHRA, CDR2 YSYEKL. This CDR3 spans 15 amino acids. V trimming: 2 bases; J trimming: 3 bases; junction bases outside the gene matches: 6. CDR3 amino acids: CASSQIDRVDYGYTF. Written as DNA, the CDR3 is TGCGCCAGCAGCCAAATAGACAGGGTAGACTATGGCTACACCTTC.

The chain uses TRBV4-1 and TRBJ2-3; 10 nucleotides agree with TRBD2. The germline CDR1 and CDR2 sequences are MGHRA and YSYEKL. This CDR3 contains 17 residues. Unmatched junction bases numbered 9, after V lost 6 bases and J lost 0 bases. The CDR3 DNA reads TGCGCCAGCAGTCCCACAAGGACTAGCGGTAGCACAGATACGCAGTATTTT. Its protein product is CASSPTRTSGSTDTQYF.

The chain recombines TRBV7-9 with TRBJ1-2; tentatively, D is TRBD1 (5 bases). Germline V lookup: CDR1 SEHNR, CDR2 FQNEAQ (reference sequence). The V gene lost 6 bases and the J gene lost 4 bases, with 12 bases spanning the gap. The CDR3 length is 13 residues. The DNA of the CDR3 is TGTGCCAGCAGTCTCAGACAGTCCTATGGCTACACCTTC. Translation: CASSLRQSYGYTF.

V usage is TRBV18 and J usage is TRBJ1-6; D might be TRBD1 (5 bases). This CDR3 has 14 residues. Germline CDR1 and CDR2: KGHSH and LQKENI. Trimming pared 6 bases from V and 6 bases from J, leaving 12 bases between. The CDR3: CASSTAGVNSPLHF. In DNA form, the CDR3 reads TGTGCCAGCTCCACCGCGGGGGTTAATTCACCCCTCCACTTT.

V usage is TRBV7-9 and J usage is TRBJ1-1; D uncertain. The CDR3 loop spans 12 amino acids. Deletions cut 5 bases from V and 3 bases from J, with 7 bases between. Per the germline V gene, CDR1 is SEHNR and CDR2 is FQNEAQ (reference sequence). Here the CDR3 DNA reads TGTGCCAGCAGCGGCCGGGACACTGAAGCTTTCTTT. Its translation: CASSGRDTEAFF.

This clone has only a few counts. This chain uses TRBV9 with TRBJ1-3; D not certain. V was shortened by 0 bases and J by 0 bases, with 7 bases between the two germline ends. CDR1 and CDR2 from the germline V gene are SGDLS and YYNGEE. The CDR3 is made up of 15 amino acids. This CDR3 is CASSVDSNSGNTIYF. For the CDR3, the DNA is TGTGCCAGCAGCGTAGACAGTAACTCTGGAAACACCATATATTTT. The variable domain in full, completed from reference TRBV9 and TRBJ1-3, reads DSGVTQTPKHLITATGQRVTLRCSPRSGDLSVYWYQQSLDQGLQFLIQYYNGEERAKGNILERFSAQQFPDLHSELNLSSLELGDSALYFCASSVDSNSGNTIYFGEGSWLTVV.

This chain joins TRBV2 and TRBJ2-7, with D tentatively TRBD2 (6 bases). CDR1 and CDR2 from the germline V gene are SNHLY and FYNNEI. Trimming removed 6 bases from V and 4 bases from J, with 16 bases in between. The CDR3 consists of 14 residues. CDR3 loop: CASSRAGAGYEQYF. DNA of the CDR3: TGTGCCAGCAGCCGGGCCGGGGCGGGGTACGAGCAGTACTTC. Looking up the rest from reference TRBV2 and TRBJ2-7 gives the full variable domain: EPEVTQTPSHQVTQMGQEVILRCVPISNHLYFYWYRQILGQKVEFLVSFYNNEISEKSEIFDDQFSVERPDGSNFTLKIRSTKLEDSAMYFCASSRAGAGYEQYFGPGTRLTVT.

The chain is built from TRBV7-6 and TRBJ2-7; 8 positions agree with TRBD1. Germline V gene sequence: CDR1 SGHVS, CDR2 FNYEAQ. The CDR3 runs to 15 residues. The J segment lost 5 bases and the V segment lost 4 bases, leaving 10 bases of the junction unmatched. CDR3 bases: TGTGCCAGCAGCTCGTGGACAGGGCAGTCGGACGAGCAGTACTTC. Residues: CASSSWTGQSDEQYF.

This clone was observed a handful of times. The chain recombines TRBV30 with TRBJ1-2, with 11 bases matching TRBD1. This CDR3 has 17 residues. The germline V gene encodes CDR1 GTSNPN and CDR2 SVGIG (reference sequence). Unmatched junction bases numbered 9, after V lost 2 bases and J lost 1 base. The chain's CDR3 is CAWSFLDRGRFNYGYTF. Written as DNA, the CDR3 is TGTGCCTGGAGTTTCCTGGACAGGGGGCGATTTAACTATGGCTACACCTTC.

This clone was seen a handful of times. The chain links TRBV5-1 to TRBJ2-5, with 7 positions matching TRBD2. The germline V gene encodes CDR1 SGHRS and CDR2 YFSETQ. The CDR3 has 16 residues. Losses at the gene ends were 0 bases for V and 5 bases for J; bases not matched to a gene: 10. The CDR3 DNA follows: TGCGCCAGCAGCTTGGCCCCCAGGCAGGGAGGGGAGACCCAGTACTTC. It yields the protein CASSLAPRQGGETQYF. Drawing the rest from reference TRBV5-1 and TRBJ2-5, the complete variable domain is KAGVTQTPRYLIKTRGQQVTLSCSPISGHRSVSWYQQTPGQGLQFLFEYFSETQRNKGNFPGRFSGRQFSNSRSEMNVSTLELGDSALYLCASSLAPRQGGETQYFGPGTRLLVL.

This clone was counted a few times. The CDR3 spells CASSPASGFGNTIYF. DNA of the CDR3: TGCGCCAGCAGCCCCGCGTCGGGGTTCGGAAACACCATATATTTT. This chain links TRBV5-1 with TRBJ1-3; D is unclear. CDR3 length: 15 residues. With 4 bases removed from V and 4 bases from J, the gap between germline ends came to 15 bases. In germline, CDR1 is SGHRS, CDR2 YFSETQ.